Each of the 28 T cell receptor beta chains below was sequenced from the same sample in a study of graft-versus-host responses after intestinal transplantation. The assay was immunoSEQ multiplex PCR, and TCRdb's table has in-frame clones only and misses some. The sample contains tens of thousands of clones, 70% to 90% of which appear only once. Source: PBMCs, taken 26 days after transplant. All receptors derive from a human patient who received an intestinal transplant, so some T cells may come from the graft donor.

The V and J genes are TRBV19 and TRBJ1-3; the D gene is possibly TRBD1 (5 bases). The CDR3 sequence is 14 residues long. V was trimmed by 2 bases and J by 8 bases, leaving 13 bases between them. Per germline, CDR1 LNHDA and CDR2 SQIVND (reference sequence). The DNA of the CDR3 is TGTGCCAGTAGTATAAGGACGGGAGGGGACACCATATATTTT. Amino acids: CASSIRTGGDTIYF.

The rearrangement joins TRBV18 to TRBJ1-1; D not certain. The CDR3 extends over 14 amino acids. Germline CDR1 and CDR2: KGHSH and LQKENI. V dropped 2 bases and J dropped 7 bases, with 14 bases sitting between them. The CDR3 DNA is TGTGCCAGCTCACCATCAACCCAGACGGGTGAAGCTTTCTTT. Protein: CASSPSTQTGEAFF.

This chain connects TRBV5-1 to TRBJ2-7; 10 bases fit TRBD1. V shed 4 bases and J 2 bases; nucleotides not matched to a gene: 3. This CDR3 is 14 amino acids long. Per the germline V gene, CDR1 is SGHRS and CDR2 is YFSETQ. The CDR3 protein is CASSPGTGAYEQYF. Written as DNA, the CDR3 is TGCGCCAGCAGCCCAGGGACAGGGGCCTACGAGCAGTACTTC.

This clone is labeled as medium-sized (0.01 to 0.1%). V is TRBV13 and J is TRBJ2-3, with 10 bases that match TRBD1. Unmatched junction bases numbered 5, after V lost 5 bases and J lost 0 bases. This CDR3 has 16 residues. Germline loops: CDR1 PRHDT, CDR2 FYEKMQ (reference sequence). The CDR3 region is CASSNRDRGSTDTQYF. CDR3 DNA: TGTGCCAGCAGCAACCGGGACAGGGGAAGCACAGATACGCAGTATTTT.

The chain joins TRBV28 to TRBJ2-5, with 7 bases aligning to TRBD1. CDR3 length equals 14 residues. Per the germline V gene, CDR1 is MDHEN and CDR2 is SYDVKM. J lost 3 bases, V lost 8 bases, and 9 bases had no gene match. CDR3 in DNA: TGTGCCAGCGGTAGGGACAGACACAAAGAGACCCAGTACTTC. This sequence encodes CASGRDRHKETQYF. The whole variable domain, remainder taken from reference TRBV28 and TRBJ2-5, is DVKVTQSSRYLVKRTGEKVFLECVQDMDHENMFWYRQDPGLGLRLIYFSYDVKMKEKGDIPEGYSVSREKKERFSLILESASTNQTSMYLCASGRDRHKETQYFGPGTRLLVL.

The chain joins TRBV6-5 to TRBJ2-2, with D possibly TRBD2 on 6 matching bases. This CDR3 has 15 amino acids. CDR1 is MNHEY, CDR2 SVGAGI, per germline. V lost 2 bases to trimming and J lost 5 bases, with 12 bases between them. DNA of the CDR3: TGTGCCAGCAGTTACGCGGGACCCTCGACCGGGGAGCTGTTTTTT. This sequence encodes CASSYAGPSTGELFF.

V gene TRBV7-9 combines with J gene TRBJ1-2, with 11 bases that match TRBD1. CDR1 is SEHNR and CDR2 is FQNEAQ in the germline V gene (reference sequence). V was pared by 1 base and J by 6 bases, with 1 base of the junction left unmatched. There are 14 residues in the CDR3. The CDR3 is CASSLGTGGNGYTF. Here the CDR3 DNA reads TGTGCCAGCAGCTTAGGGACAGGGGGCAATGGCTACACCTTC.

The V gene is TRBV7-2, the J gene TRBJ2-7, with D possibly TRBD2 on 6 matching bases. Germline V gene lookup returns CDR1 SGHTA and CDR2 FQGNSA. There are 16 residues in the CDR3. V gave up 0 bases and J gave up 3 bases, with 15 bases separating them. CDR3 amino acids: CASSLAWGVIGYEQYF. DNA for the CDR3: TGTGCCAGCAGCTTAGCATGGGGGGTTATAGGCTACGAGCAGTACTTC.

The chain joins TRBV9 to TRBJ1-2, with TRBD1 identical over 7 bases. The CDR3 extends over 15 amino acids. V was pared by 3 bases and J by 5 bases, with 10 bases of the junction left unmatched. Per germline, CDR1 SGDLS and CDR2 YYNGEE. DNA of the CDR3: TGTGCCAGCAGCGGGCAGACCCAGGGGGGATATGGCTACACCTTC. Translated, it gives CASSGQTQGGYGYTF.

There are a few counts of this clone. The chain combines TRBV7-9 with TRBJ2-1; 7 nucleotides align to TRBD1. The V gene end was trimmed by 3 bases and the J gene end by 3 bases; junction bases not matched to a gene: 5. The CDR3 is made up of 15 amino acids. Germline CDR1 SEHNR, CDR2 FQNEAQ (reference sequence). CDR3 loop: CASSLGQFFYNEQFF. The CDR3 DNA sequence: TGTGCCAGCAGCTTGGGACAGTTCTTCTACAATGAGCAGTTCTTC.

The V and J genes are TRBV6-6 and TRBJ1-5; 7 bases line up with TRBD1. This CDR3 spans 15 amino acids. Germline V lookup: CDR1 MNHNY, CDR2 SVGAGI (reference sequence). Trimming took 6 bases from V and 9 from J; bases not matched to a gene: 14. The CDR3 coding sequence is TGTGCCAGCAGCTACGATTCAAACAGGGGAAGGCCCCAGCATTTT. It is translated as CASSYDSNRGRPQHF.

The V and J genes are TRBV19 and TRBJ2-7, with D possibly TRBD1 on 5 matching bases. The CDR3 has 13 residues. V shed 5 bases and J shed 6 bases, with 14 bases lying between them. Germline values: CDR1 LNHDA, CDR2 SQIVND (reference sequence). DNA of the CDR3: TGTGCCAGTAGTGTGACAGTTTGGGGCGAGCAGTACTTC. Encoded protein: CASSVTVWGEQYF.

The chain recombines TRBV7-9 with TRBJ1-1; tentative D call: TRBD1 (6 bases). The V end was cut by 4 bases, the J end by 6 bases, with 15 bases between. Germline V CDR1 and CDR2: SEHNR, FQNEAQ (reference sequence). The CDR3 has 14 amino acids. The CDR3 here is CASSSGEGYAEAFF. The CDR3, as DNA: TGTGCCAGCAGCTCAGGGGAGGGGTATGCTGAAGCTTTCTTT.

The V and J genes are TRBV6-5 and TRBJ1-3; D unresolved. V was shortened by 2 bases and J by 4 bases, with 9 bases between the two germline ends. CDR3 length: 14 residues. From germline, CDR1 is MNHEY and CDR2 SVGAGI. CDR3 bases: TGTGCCAGCAGTTACGAATATCGGGGAAACACCATATATTTT. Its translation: CASSYEYRGNTIYF.

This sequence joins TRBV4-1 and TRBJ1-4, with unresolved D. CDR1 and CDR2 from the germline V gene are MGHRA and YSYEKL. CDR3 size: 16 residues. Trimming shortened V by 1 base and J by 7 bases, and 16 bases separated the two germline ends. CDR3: CASSQGQAVGGEKLFF. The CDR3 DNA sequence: TGCGCCAGCAGCCAAGGCCAGGCGGTGGGAGGTGAAAAACTGTTTTTT.

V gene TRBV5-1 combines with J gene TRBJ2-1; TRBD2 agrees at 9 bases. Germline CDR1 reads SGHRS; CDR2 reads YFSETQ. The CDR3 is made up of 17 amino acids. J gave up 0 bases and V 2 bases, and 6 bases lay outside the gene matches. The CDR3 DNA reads TGCGCCAGCAGCTTTCCTAGCGGGGTCGGCTCCTACAATGAGCAGTTCTTC. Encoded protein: CASSFPSGVGSYNEQFF.

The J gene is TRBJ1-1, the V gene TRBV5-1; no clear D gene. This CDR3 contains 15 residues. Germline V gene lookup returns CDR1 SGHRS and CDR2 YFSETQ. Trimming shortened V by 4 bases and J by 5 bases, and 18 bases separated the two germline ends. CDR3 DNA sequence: TGCGCCAGCAGCCCAAAATCTCAAGGAGGGACTGAAGCTTTCTTT. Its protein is CASSPKSQGGTEAFF.

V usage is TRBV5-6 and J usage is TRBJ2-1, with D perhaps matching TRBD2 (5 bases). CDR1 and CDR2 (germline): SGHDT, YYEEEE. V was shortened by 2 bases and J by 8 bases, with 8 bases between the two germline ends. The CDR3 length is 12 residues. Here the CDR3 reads CASSLRTDEQFF. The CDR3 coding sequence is TGTGCCAGCAGCTTACGGACTGATGAGCAGTTCTTC.

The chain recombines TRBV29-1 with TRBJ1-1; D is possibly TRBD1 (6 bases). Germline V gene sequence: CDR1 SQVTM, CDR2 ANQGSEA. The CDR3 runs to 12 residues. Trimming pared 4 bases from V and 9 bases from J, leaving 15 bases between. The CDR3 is CSVGASQGKAFF. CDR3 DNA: TGCAGCGTTGGGGCCTCACAGGGCAAAGCTTTCTTT.

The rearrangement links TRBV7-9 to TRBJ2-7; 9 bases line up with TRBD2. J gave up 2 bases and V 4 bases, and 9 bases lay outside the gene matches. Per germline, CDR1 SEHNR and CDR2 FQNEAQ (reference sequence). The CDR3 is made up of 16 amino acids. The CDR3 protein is CASSSTAGGNPYEQYV. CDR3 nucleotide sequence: TGTGCCAGCAGCTCCACGGCGGGGGGGAACCCCTACGAGCAGTACGTC.

CDR3 loop: CASTKATSDSPYEQYF. CDR3 coding DNA: TGTGCCAGCACCAAGGCCACCTCGGACAGCCCCTACGAGCAGTACTTC. J is TRBJ2-7 and V is TRBV2; D might be TRBD1 (6 bases). Germline lookup yields CDR1 SNHLY and CDR2 FYNNEI. The V gene lost 7 bases and the J gene lost 2 bases, with 21 bases spanning the gap. The CDR3 has 16 amino acids.

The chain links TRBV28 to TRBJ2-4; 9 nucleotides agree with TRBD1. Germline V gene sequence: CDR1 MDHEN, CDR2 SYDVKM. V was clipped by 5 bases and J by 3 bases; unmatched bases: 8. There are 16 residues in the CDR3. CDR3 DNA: TGTGCCAGCAGTCTGGGACAGGGAGGGGTCAAAAACATTCAGTACTTC. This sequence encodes CASSLGQGGVKNIQYF.

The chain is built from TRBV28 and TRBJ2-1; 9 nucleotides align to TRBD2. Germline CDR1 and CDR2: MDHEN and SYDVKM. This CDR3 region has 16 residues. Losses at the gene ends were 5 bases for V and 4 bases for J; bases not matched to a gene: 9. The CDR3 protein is CASSTGLARNYNEQFF. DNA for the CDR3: TGTGCCAGCAGTACCGGACTAGCGAGGAATTACAATGAGCAGTTCTTC.

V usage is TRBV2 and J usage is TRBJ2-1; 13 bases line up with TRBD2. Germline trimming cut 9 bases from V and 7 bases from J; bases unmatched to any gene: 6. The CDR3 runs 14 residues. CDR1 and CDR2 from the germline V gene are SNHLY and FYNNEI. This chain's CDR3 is CASGLAGEENEQFF. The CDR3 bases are TGTGCCAGTGGACTAGCGGGAGAAGAAAATGAGCAGTTCTTC.

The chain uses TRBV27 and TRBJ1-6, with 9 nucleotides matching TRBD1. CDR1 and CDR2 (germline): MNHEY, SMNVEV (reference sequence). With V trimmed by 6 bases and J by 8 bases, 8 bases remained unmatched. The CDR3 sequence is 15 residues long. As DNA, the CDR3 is TGTGCCAGCAGCCCCTGGGACAGGGCTGATTCACCCCTCCACTTT. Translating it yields CASSPWDRADSPLHF.

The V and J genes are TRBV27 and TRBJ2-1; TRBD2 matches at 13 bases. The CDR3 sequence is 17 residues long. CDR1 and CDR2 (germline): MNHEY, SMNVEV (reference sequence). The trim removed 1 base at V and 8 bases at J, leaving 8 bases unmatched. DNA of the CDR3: TGTGCCAGCAGTTTATGGCGGGGACTAGCGGGACTCGATGAGCAGTTCTTC. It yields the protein CASSLWRGLAGLDEQFF.

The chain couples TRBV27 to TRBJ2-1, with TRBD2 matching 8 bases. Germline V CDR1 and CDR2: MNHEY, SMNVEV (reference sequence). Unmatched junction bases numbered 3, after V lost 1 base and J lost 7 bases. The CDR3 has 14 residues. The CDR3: CASSLYGGANEQFF. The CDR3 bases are TGTGCCAGCAGTTTATACGGGGGGGCAAATGAGCAGTTCTTC.

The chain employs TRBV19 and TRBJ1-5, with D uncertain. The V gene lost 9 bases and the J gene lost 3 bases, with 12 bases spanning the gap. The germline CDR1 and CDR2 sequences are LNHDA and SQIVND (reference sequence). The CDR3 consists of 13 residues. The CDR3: CASRDTYNQPQHF. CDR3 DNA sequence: TGTGCCAGCCGCGACACCTACAATCAGCCCCAGCATTTT.